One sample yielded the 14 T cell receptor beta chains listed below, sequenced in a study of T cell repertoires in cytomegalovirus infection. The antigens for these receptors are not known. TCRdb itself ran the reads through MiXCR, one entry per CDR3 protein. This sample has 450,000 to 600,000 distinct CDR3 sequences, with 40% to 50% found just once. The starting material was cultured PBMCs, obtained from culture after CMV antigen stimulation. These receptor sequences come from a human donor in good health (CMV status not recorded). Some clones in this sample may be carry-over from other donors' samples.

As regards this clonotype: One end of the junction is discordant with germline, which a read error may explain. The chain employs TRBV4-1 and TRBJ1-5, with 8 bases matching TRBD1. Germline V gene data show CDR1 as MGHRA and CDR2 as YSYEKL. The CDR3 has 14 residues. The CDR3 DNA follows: TGTGCCAGCAGCCAACCAGGGGGCGATCAGCCCCAGCATTTT. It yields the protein CASSQPGGDQPQHF.

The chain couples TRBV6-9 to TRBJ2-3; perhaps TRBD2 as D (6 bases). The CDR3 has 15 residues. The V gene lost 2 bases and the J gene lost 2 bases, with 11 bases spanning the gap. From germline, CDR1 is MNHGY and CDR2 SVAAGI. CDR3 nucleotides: TGTGCCAGCAGTTATGGAGGGGACCACACAGATACGCAGTATTTT. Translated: CASSYGGDHTDTQYF.

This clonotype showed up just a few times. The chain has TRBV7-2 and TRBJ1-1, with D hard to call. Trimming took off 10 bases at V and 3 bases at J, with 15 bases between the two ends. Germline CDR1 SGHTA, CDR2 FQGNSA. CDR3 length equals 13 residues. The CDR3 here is CATARAAYTEAFF. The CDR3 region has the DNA TGTGCCACCGCGCGGGCGGCGTACACTGAAGCTTTCTTT.

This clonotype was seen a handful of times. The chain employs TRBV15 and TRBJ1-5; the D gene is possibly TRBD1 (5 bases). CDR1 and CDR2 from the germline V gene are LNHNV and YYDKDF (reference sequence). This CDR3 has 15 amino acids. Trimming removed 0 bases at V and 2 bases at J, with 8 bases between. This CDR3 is CATSRDGRGNQPQHF. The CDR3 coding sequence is TGTGCCACCAGCAGAGATGGCAGGGGCAATCAGCCCCAGCATTTT.

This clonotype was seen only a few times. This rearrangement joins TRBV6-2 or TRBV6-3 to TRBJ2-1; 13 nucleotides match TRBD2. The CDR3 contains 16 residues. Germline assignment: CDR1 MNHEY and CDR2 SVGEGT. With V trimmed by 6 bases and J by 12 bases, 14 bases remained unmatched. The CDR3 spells CASRKSPGLAGFAQFF. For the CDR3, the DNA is TGTGCCAGCAGGAAATCACCGGGACTAGCGGGGTTTGCGCAGTTCTTC.

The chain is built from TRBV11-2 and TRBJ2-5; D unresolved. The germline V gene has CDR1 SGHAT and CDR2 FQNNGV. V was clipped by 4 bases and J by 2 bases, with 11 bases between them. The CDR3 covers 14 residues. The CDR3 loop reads CASSSPTKQETQYF. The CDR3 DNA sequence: TGTGCCAGCAGCTCCCCGACAAAGCAAGAGACCCAGTACTTC.

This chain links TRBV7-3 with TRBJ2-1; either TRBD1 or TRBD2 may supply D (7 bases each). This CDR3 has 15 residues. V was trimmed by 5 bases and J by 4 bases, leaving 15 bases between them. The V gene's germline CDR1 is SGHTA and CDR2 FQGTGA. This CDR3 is CASSTPGGVYNEQFF. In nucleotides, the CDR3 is TGTGCCAGCAGCACCCCAGGGGGGGTATACAATGAGCAGTTCTTC.

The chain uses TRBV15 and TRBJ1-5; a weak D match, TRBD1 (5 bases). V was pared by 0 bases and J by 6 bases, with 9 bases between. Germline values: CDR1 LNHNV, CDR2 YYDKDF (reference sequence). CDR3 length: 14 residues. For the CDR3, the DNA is TGTGCCACCAGCAGAGATGTAGGGACTCAGCCCCAGCATTTT. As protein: CATSRDVGTQPQHF.

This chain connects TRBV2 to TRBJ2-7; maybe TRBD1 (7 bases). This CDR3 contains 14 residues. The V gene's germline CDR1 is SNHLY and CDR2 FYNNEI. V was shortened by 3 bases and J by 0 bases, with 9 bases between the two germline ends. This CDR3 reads CASSDRGVSYEQYF. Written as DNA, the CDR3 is TGTGCCAGCAGTGACAGGGGGGTCTCCTACGAGCAGTACTTC.

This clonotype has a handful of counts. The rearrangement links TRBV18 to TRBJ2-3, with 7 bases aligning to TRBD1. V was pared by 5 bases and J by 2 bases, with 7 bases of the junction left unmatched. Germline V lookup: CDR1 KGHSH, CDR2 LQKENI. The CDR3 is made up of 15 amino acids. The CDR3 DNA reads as TGTGCCAGCTCATCGTACAGGGGACACACAGATACGCAGTATTTT. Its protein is CASSSYRGHTDTQYF.

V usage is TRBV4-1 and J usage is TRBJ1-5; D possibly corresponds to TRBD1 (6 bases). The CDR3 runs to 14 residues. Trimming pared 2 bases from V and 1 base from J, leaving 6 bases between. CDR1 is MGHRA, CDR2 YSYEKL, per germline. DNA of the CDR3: TGCGCCAGCAGCCAAACAGGGAGCAATCAGCCCCAGCATTTT. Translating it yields CASSQTGSNQPQHF.

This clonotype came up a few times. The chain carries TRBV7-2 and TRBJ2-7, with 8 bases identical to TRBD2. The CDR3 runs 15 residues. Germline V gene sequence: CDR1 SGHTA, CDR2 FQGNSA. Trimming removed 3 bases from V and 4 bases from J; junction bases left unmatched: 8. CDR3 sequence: CASSLGAGDIYEQYF. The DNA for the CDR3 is TGTGCCAGCAGCTTGGGAGCGGGAGATATATACGAGCAGTACTTC.

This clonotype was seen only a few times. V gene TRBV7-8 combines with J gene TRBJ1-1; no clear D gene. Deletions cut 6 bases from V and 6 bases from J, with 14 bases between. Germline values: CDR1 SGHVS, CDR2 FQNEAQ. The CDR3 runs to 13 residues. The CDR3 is CASSEAVLSEAFF. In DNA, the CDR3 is TGTGCCAGCAGTGAGGCGGTCCTCTCTGAAGCTTTCTTT.

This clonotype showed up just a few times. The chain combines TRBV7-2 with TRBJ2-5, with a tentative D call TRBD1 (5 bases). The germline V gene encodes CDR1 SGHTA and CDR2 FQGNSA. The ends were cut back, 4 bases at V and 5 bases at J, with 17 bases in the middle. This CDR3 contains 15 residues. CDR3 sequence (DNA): TGTGCCAGCAGCTCAACGACAGACCAACGGGAGACCCAGTACTTC. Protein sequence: CASSSTTDQRETQYF. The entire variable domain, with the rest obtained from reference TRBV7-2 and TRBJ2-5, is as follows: GAGVSQSPSNKVTEKGKDVELRCDPISGHTALYWYRQSLGQGLEFLIYFQGNSAPDKSGLPSDRFSAERTGGSVSTLTIQRTQQEDSAVYLCASSSTTDQRETQYFGPGTRLLVL.